The clone carrying this T cell receptor beta chain showed up just once. Its antigen is currently unknown. CDR3 length equals 13 residues. Deletions cut 3 bases from V and 3 bases from J, with 10 bases between. Germline CDR1 is SGHKS and CDR2 is YYEKEE (reference sequence). The sample comes from a study of shared clonotypes between healthy human individuals. As for the study in general: CD4 naive and CD4 memory each took three plates per donor, while CD8 naive took two and CD8 memory one.

Authors' data handling: There were no quality scores in the junction-only immunoSEQ sequences, so filtering differed. Generated by immunoSEQ multiplex PCR, the TCRdb table keeps only in-frame clones and is missing some. V and J calls and clone size come straight from that table; D and trimming were deduced from the DNA. Among about 1.1 million clones listed, 60% to 80% were seen once. General study results and limits: Rarefaction curves obtained for sorted subsets showed sequencing incomplete despite large depth. Against clonotypes common to all four donors, non-shared ones had lower generation probabilities.

Sequenced input: memory CD4+ T cells from PBMCs. The subset here: CD45RA-negative fraction. The source of this sequence is a man aged 18 to 29 in good health. Some clones in this sample may be carry-over from other donors' samples. The chain recombines TRBV5-5 with TRBJ2-7; D unresolved. The CDR3 protein is CASSSTLGYEQYF. As DNA, the CDR3 is TGTGCCAGCAGCTCAACGTTGGGCTACGAGCAGTACTTC.